What follows are 20 T cell receptor beta chains derived from one specimen sequenced in a study of blood T cell repertoires in COVID-19. The repertoire was sequenced with immunoSEQ multiplex PCR; TCRdb's copy has only in-frame clones and lacks some. This sample yields tens of thousands of clones, of which around 79% are seen a single time; around 27% belongs to the top ten. The sample comprised peripheral blood. The receptors originated from a man aged 60 to 75 with active or convalescent COVID-19.

The table lists this clone with a few counts. This chain connects TRBV20-1 to TRBJ2-1, with 8 bases identical to TRBD2. Germline CDR1 reads DFQATT; CDR2 reads SNEGSKA (reference sequence). V lost 3 bases, J lost 5 bases, and 12 bases stayed unmatched. The CDR3 extends over 16 amino acids. In nucleotides, the CDR3 is TGCAGTGCTAGTACCAGATATTTTAGCGGGGACAATGAGCAGTTCTTC. Its translation: CSASTRYFSGDNEQFF.

The V and J genes are TRBV6-1 and TRBJ2-3; D is uncertain. V lost 1 base and J lost 0, with 11 bases in between. CDR1 and CDR2 from the germline V gene are MNHNS and SASEGT. CDR3 length: 16 residues. The CDR3 protein is CASSEGAATSTDTQYF. The CDR3 DNA follows: TGTGCCAGCAGTGAAGGTGCGGCTACTAGCACAGATACGCAGTATTTT.

This chain joins TRBV7-9 and TRBJ2-7, with D maybe TRBD2 (5 bases). V was shortened by 1 base and J by 5 bases, with 15 bases between the two germline ends. CDR3 length: 15 amino acids. Germline V CDR1 and CDR2: SEHNR, FQNEAQ (reference sequence). CDR3 in DNA: TGTGCCAGCAGCTTAGTTGGTAGCGTGAACGACGAGCAGTACTTC. It specifies CASSLVGSVNDEQYF.

The V gene is TRBV29-1, the J gene TRBJ2-7, with a weak D call TRBD2 (6 bases). The germline V gene encodes CDR1 SQVTM and CDR2 ANQGSEA. The V end was cut by 6 bases, the J end by 3 bases, with 9 bases between. The CDR3 sequence is 11 residues long. As DNA, the CDR3 is TGCAGCGTCGGAGGGTTCTACGAGCAGTACTTC. The encoded protein is CSVGGFYEQYF.

The genes are TRBV4-1 and TRBJ2-5; 9 bases match TRBD1. The CDR3 sequence is 16 residues long. Germline V gives CDR1 MGHRA, CDR2 YSYEKL. J lost 5 bases, V lost 1 base, and 8 bases had no gene match. The CDR3 region has the DNA TGCGCCAGCAGCCAAGCACAAAGACAGGGGGTTGAGACCCAGTACTTC. Residues: CASSQAQRQGVETQYF.

This chain's CDR3 is CASSRTSGGSYNEQFF. CDR3 nucleotides: TGTGCCAGCAGTCGAACTAGCGGGGGATCCTACAATGAGCAGTTCTTC. The chain uses TRBV3-1 (or the pseudogene TRBV3-2) and TRBJ2-1; 11 bases line up with TRBD2. There are 16 residues in the CDR3. Germline trimming cut 6 bases from V and 1 base from J; bases unmatched to any gene: 5. The germline V gene has CDR1 LGHDT and CDR2 YNNKEL (reference sequence).

This clone was counted once. The chain is built from TRBV7-3 and TRBJ2-5, with D perhaps matching TRBD2 (6 bases). Germline-derived CDR1 and CDR2 are SGHTA and FQGTGA. The V and J ends lost 5 bases and 4 bases respectively, with 17 bases between them. This CDR3 has 15 amino acids. CDR3 in amino acids: CASSTQGGLRETQYF. The CDR3 nucleotides are TGTGCCAGCAGCACTCAGGGAGGTCTGAGAGAGACCCAGTACTTC. Based on the CDR3 plus reference TRBV7-3 and TRBJ2-5, the full variable domain is GAGVSQTPSNKVTEKGKYVELRCDPISGHTALYWYRQSLGQGPEFLIYFQGTGAADDSGLPNDRFFAVRPEGSVSTLKIQRTERGDSAVYLCASSTQGGLRETQYFGPGTRLLVL.

V gene TRBV24-1 combines with J gene TRBJ2-5; the match to TRBD1 covers 10 bases. Germline CDR1 and CDR2: KGHDR and SFDVKD. There are 13 residues in the CDR3. The trim removed 3 bases at V and 9 bases at J, leaving 3 bases unmatched. CDR3 residues: CATSDPGQGAQYF. Written as DNA, the CDR3 is TGTGCCACCAGTGATCCTGGACAGGGGGCCCAGTACTTC.

J is TRBJ1-1 and V is TRBV14; TRBD1 matches 7 bases. J gave up 1 base and V 5 bases, and 4 bases lay outside the gene matches. CDR1 SGHDN and CDR2 FVKESK come from the germline V gene. CDR3 length: 14 residues. The CDR3 protein is CASSFRTGNTEAFF. The CDR3 DNA reads TGTGCCAGCAGCTTTCGGACAGGGAACACTGAAGCTTTCTTT.

This chain links TRBV6-5 with TRBJ1-3; maybe TRBD1 (6 bases). The V and J ends lost 5 bases and 0 bases respectively, with 11 bases between them. This CDR3 is 15 amino acids long. Looked up from germline, CDR1 is MNHEY and CDR2 is SVGAGI. The CDR3 spells CASSIVGGSGNTIYF. The DNA for the CDR3 is TGTGCCAGCAGTATCGTAGGGGGCTCTGGAAACACCATATATTTT.

The rearrangement joins TRBV28 to TRBJ1-1, with 7 bases fitting TRBD1. Germline CDR1 is MDHEN and CDR2 is SYDVKM. The CDR3 spans 14 residues. V lost 3 bases and J lost 8; bases outside the gene matches: 9. The CDR3 region is CASSFLRQGTEAFF. The CDR3 DNA follows: TGTGCCAGCAGTTTCTTACGACAGGGTACGGAAGCTTTCTTT.

The rearrangement joins TRBV7-8 to TRBJ1-1, with D unclear. From germline, CDR1 is SGHVS and CDR2 FQNEAQ. Trimming stripped 5 bases from V and 6 bases from J, with 13 bases between. This CDR3 is 13 amino acids long. The CDR3 DNA sequence: TGTGCCAGCAGCCCCCAGACCCAGGCTGAAGCTTTCTTT. Amino acid sequence: CASSPQTQAEAFF.

This clone was detected only a few times. The chain is built from TRBV29-1 and TRBJ1-6, with 10 bases aligning to TRBD1. V was pared by 7 bases and J by 8 bases, with 5 bases of the junction left unmatched. Germline assignment: CDR1 SQVTM and CDR2 ANQGSEA. The CDR3 consists of 13 residues. The CDR3 bases are TGCAGCGCCGGGACAGGGGAGGATTCACCCCTCCACTTT. Translating gives CSAGTGEDSPLHF. The full variable domain, in which reference TRBV29-1 and TRBJ1-6 provide the parts outside the CDR3, is SAVISQKPSRDICQRGTSLTIQCQVDSQVTMMFWYRQQPGQSLTLIATANQGSEATYESGFVIDKFPISRPNLTFSTLTVSNMSPEDSSIYLCSAGTGEDSPLHFGNGTRLTVT.

This clone was picked up one time. The rearrangement uses TRBV6-1 and TRBJ1-5; D call uncertain. V was pared by 1 base and J by 7 bases, with 8 bases between. The CDR3 loop spans 13 amino acids. Germline CDR1 and CDR2: MNHNS and SASEGT. The CDR3 DNA reads as TGTGCCAGCAGTGAAGTTGGGAGGCAGCCCCAGCATTTT. This sequence encodes CASSEVGRQPQHF.

This chain links TRBV11-2 with TRBJ1-6; 10 bases fit TRBD1. The germline CDR1 and CDR2 sequences are SGHAT and FQNNGV. CDR3 length: 18 amino acids. Germline trimming cut 5 bases from V and 14 bases from J; bases unmatched to any gene: 21. Written as DNA, the CDR3 is TGTGCCAGCAGCCTAAGTCCCTCCGGGACAGGGGCCTCGGTCACCCTCCACTTT. It yields the protein CASSLSPSGTGASVTLHF.

The chain employs TRBV7-2 and TRBJ2-5; weak D call: TRBD2 (6 bases). CDR3 length equals 16 residues. Trimming left V 5 bases short and J 4 bases short, with 20 bases between. Per germline, CDR1 SGHTA and CDR2 FQGNSA. This chain's CDR3 is CASSQRLAGSGETQYF. CDR3 nucleotide sequence: TGTGCCAGCAGCCAAAGATTGGCGGGGAGCGGAGAGACCCAGTACTTC. Full variable domain (remainder filled in from reference TRBV7-2 and TRBJ2-5): GAGVSQSPSNKVTEKGKDVELRCDPISGHTALYWYRQSLGQGLEFLIYFQGNSAPDKSGLPSDRFSAERTGGSVSTLTIQRTQQEDSAVYLCASSQRLAGSGETQYFGPGTRLLVL.

This clone has only a few counts. Written as DNA, the CDR3 is TGTGCCAGCAGTCCAGGGGATAATCAGCCCCAGCATTTT. Translating gives CASSPGDNQPQHF. The rearrangement joins TRBV9 to TRBJ1-5; D is possibly TRBD1 (6 bases). CDR1 is SGDLS and CDR2 is YYNGEE in the germline V gene. This CDR3 region has 13 residues. Deletions cut 5 bases from V and 4 bases from J, with 10 bases between.

The CDR3: CASSLNRAGEAFF. DNA for the CDR3: TGTGCCAGCAGCTTAAACAGGGCGGGTGAAGCTTTCTTT. The chain has TRBV7-3 and TRBJ1-1; D possibly corresponds to TRBD1 (6 bases). The ends were cut back, 1 base at V and 7 bases at J, with 10 bases in the middle. Germline values: CDR1 SGHTA, CDR2 FQGTGA. This CDR3 has 13 residues.

The V call is TRBV11-2, the J call TRBJ2-1; D is unresolved. CDR3 length: 12 amino acids. The germline V gene encodes CDR1 SGHAT and CDR2 FQNNGV. Trimming left V 7 bases short and J 4 bases short, with 8 bases between. The CDR3 DNA reads TGTGCCAGCATCATACAGTACAATGAGCAGTTCTTC. Translated, it gives CASIIQYNEQFF.

This chain joins TRBV28 and TRBJ1-2, with a possible D match to TRBD1 (5 bases). The CDR3 length is 15 residues. Per germline, CDR1 MDHEN and CDR2 SYDVKM. Trimming pared 0 bases from V and 4 bases from J, leaving 12 bases between. This CDR3 is CASSLWRGGGYGYTF. CDR3 DNA: TGTGCCAGCAGTTTATGGCGGGGTGGGGGCTATGGCTACACCTTC.